The 27 T cell receptor beta chains in this list originate from one sample, sequenced in a study of cytomegalovirus exposure and HLA in healthy donors. Primers included in the PCR were 60 Vbeta and 13 Jbeta primers. Assay used: immunoSEQ multiplex PCR; TCRdb lists only in-frame clones, some missing. This table has some 97,000 clones, approximately 80% appearing once. Sequencing was carried out using PBMCs. Receptor source: a woman aged 18-35 years in good health and CMV-seronegative.

This chain links TRBV30 with TRBJ2-7; 8 bases map to TRBD1. The V gene's germline CDR1 is GTSNPN and CDR2 SVGIG (reference sequence). V dropped 8 bases and J dropped 2; count of bases not matched to a gene: 8. The CDR3 has 13 amino acids. The CDR3 is CASDRGQPYEQYF. As DNA, the CDR3 is TGTGCCAGTGACAGGGGTCAACCCTACGAGCAGTACTTC.

In this sample, this clone turned up a few times. This chain connects TRBV27 to TRBJ1-4; D is ambiguous. Germline V gives CDR1 MNHEY, CDR2 SMNVEV (reference sequence). The V end lost 1 base, the J end lost 4 bases, and 10 bases lay between the germline ends. This CDR3 spans 15 amino acids. CDR3 sequence reads: CASSLFGGNNEKLFF. The DNA of the CDR3 is TGTGCCAGCAGTTTATTTGGCGGGAATAATGAAAAACTGTTTTTT.

This chain links TRBV7-2 with TRBJ2-7; D remains ambiguous. Per the germline V gene, CDR1 is SGHTA and CDR2 is FQGNSA. CDR3 size: 14 residues. Trimming stripped 2 bases from V and 2 bases from J, with 10 bases between. CDR3 DNA: TGTGCCAGCAGCTTAAGATCGCAGGCCTACGAGCAGTACTTC. Translation gives CASSLRSQAYEQYF.

The chain uses TRBV20-1 and TRBJ2-1, with D tentatively TRBD1 (5 bases). Germline CDR1 DFQATT, CDR2 SNEGSKA (reference sequence). The CDR3 is 11 residues long. Trimming removed 6 bases from V and 3 bases from J, with 6 bases in between. The CDR3 loop reads CSARDYNEQFF. The CDR3 nucleotides are TGCAGTGCCAGGGACTACAATGAGCAGTTCTTC.

This chain connects TRBV29-1 to TRBJ2-3; 12 bases fit TRBD2. J was trimmed by 1 base and V by 6 bases; bases with no gene match: 8. Per germline, CDR1 SQVTM and CDR2 ANQGSEA. The CDR3 extends over 16 amino acids. In nucleotides, the CDR3 is TGCAGCGTGTCTCAACTAGCGGGAGGTGGCACAGATACGCAGTATTTT. Amino acids: CSVSQLAGGGTDTQYF.

The rearrangement uses TRBV28 and TRBJ2-4; tentatively, D is TRBD1 (6 bases). This CDR3 has 16 residues. Trimming cost V 8 bases and J 7 bases, with 24 bases left between them. In germline, CDR1 is MDHEN, CDR2 SYDVKM. CDR3 sequence: CASERVSADSENIQYF. In DNA, the CDR3 is TGTGCCAGCGAAAGGGTATCGGCGGACAGTGAGAACATTCAGTACTTC.

The chain combines TRBV7-9 with TRBJ2-5; no clear D gene. The CDR3 is made up of 12 amino acids. The ends were cut back, 5 bases at V and 5 bases at J, with 9 bases in the middle. Per the germline V gene, CDR1 is SEHNR and CDR2 is FQNEAQ (reference sequence). Written as DNA, the CDR3 is TGTGCCAGCAGCCCTGGCTGGGAGACCCAGTACTTC. Protein sequence: CASSPGWETQYF.

This chain links TRBV4-3 with TRBJ1-6; 7 nucleotides match TRBD1. Per the germline V gene, CDR1 is LGHNA and CDR2 is YSLEER. V gave up 4 bases and J gave up 9 bases; unmatched junction bases: 3. This CDR3 has 13 amino acids. The CDR3 nucleotides read TGCGCCAGCAGCCGACAGGGCGCTTCACCCCTCCACTTT. As protein: CASSRQGASPLHF.

The chain has TRBV9 and TRBJ2-1; 9 nucleotides align to TRBD1. CDR3 length equals 14 residues. CDR1 is SGDLS and CDR2 is YYNGEE in the germline V gene. V gave up 2 bases and J gave up 8 bases; unmatched junction bases: 5. CDR3 region: CASSVLTGGDEQFF. CDR3 DNA sequence: TGTGCCAGCAGCGTTCTGACAGGGGGGGATGAGCAGTTCTTC. The complete variable domain, with remaining parts taken from reference TRBV9 and TRBJ2-1, reads DSGVTQTPKHLITATGQRVTLRCSPRSGDLSVYWYQQSLDQGLQFLIQYYNGEERAKGNILERFSAQQFPDLHSELNLSSLELGDSALYFCASSVLTGGDEQFFGPGTRLTVL.

The gene calls are TRBV19 and TRBJ2-3, with D unclear. Trimming shortened V by 2 bases and J by 3 bases, and 6 bases separated the two germline ends. CDR3 length: 13 residues. Germline lookup yields CDR1 LNHDA and CDR2 SQIVND (reference sequence). The CDR3 sequence is CASSISVTDTQYF. In nucleotides, the CDR3 is TGTGCCAGTAGTATATCAGTTACAGATACGCAGTATTTT. Supplemented by reference TRBV19 and TRBJ2-3, the full variable domain reads DGGITQSPKYLFRKEGQNVTLSCEQNLNHDAMYWYRQDPGQGLRLIYYSQIVNDFQKGDIAEGYSVSREKKESFPLTVTSAQKNPTAFYLCASSISVTDTQYFGPGTRLTVL.

This clone has a handful of counts. This chain uses TRBV7-3 with TRBJ2-5, with D possibly TRBD2 on 6 matching bases. The CDR3 length is 15 residues. Germline V gene sequence: CDR1 SGHTA, CDR2 FQGTGA. V was cut by 2 bases and J by 5 bases, with 15 bases left in between. CDR3 region: CASSLGVGAGETQYF. The CDR3 DNA reads TGTGCCAGCAGCTTAGGAGTCGGGGCGGGGGAGACCCAGTACTTC.

The rearrangement uses TRBV5-6 and TRBJ1-1; D not certain. The CDR3 contains 13 residues. From germline, CDR1 is SGHDT and CDR2 YYEEEE. Trimming pared 0 bases from V and 4 bases from J, leaving 7 bases between. DNA for the CDR3: TGTGCCAGCAGCTTGGTAGCGGCCACTGAAGCTTTCTTT. Translated, it gives CASSLVAATEAFF.

This chain connects TRBV30 to TRBJ2-5; D gene unclear. CDR1 is GTSNPN, CDR2 SVGIG, per germline (reference sequence). The V end lost 2 bases, the J end lost 5 bases, and 6 bases lay between the germline ends. The CDR3 has 11 residues. CDR3 nucleotide sequence: TGTGCCTGGAGTCTTGAGGAGACCCAGTACTTC. As protein: CAWSLEETQYF. Using reference TRBV30 and TRBJ2-5 for the parts outside the CDR3, the full variable domain is SQTIHQWPATLVQPVGSPLSLECTVEGTSNPNLYWYRQAAGRGLQLLFYSVGIGQISSEVPQNLSASRPQDRQFILSSKKLLLSDSGFYLCAWSLEETQYFGPGTRLLVL.

J is TRBJ2-3 and V is TRBV7-3; 8 nucleotides line up with TRBD2. V gave up 2 bases and J gave up 4 bases; unmatched junction bases: 2. This CDR3 is 14 amino acids long. The germline CDR1 and CDR2 sequences are SGHTA and FQGTGA. The CDR3 nucleotides are TGTGCCAGCAGCTTACGGGGGGGACCAGATACGCAGTATTTT. Amino acids: CASSLRGGPDTQYF.

V gene TRBV6-1 combines with J gene TRBJ2-6, with TRBD1 as a possible D gene (5 bases). Between the trimmed V and J ends, which lost 8 bases and 0 bases, there was a span of 11 bases. Germline V gene sequence: CDR1 MNHNS, CDR2 SASEGT. CDR3 size: 15 residues. CDR3 DNA: TGTGCCAGCGGTCTAAGGGGCTCTGGGGCCAACGTCCTGACTTTC. Protein: CASGLRGSGANVLTF.

The V gene is TRBV2, the J gene TRBJ2-7; possibly TRBD2 for D (6 bases). Per germline, CDR1 SNHLY and CDR2 FYNNEI. The V gene lost 0 bases and the J gene lost 11 bases, with 11 bases spanning the gap. This CDR3 is built from 12 residues. In nucleotides, the CDR3 is TGTGCCAGCAGTGAAGCCACCGGGACTGAGTACTTC. Its translation: CASSEATGTEYF.

The chain employs TRBV18 and TRBJ1-1, with D hard to call. CDR3 length equals 11 residues. V was shortened by 4 bases and J by 6 bases, with 6 bases between the two germline ends. The germline V gene has CDR1 KGHSH and CDR2 LQKENI. The CDR3 sequence is CASSQDSEAFF. CDR3 in DNA: TGTGCCAGCTCACAGGACTCTGAAGCTTTCTTT.

The V and J genes are TRBV2 and TRBJ2-1; D gene unclear. The V gene lost 1 base and the J gene lost 13 bases, with 11 bases spanning the gap. This CDR3 has 12 amino acids. Germline CDR1 SNHLY, CDR2 FYNNEI. In nucleotides, the CDR3 is TGTGCCAGCAGTGAAGGGCCTGGGCTACAGTTCTTC. It is translated as CASSEGPGLQFF.

This chain links TRBV5-1 with TRBJ1-2; TRBD1 aligns across 10 bases. The V gene end was trimmed by 4 bases and the J gene end by 7 bases; junction bases not matched to a gene: 10. Germline lookup yields CDR1 SGHRS and CDR2 YFSETQ. This CDR3 contains 15 residues. The CDR3 spells CASSNTGTGVSGYTF. The CDR3 bases are TGCGCCAGCAGCAACACCGGGACAGGGGTGAGTGGCTACACCTTC.

The chain recombines TRBV29-1 with TRBJ2-1, with 8 bases fitting TRBD2. Per the germline V gene, CDR1 is SQVTM and CDR2 is ANQGSEA. After removal of 1 base from V and 4 bases from J, the junction contained 3 bases not matched to a gene. The CDR3 has 14 amino acids. In nucleotides, the CDR3 is TGCAGCGTTGAAGCGACTAGCGAGTACAATGAGCAGTTCTTC. Residues: CSVEATSEYNEQFF.

This chain connects TRBV6-1 to TRBJ2-5, with 10 nucleotides matching TRBD2. Germline values: CDR1 MNHNS, CDR2 SASEGT. The CDR3 sequence is 15 residues long. J was trimmed by 5 bases and V by 5 bases; bases with no gene match: 8. CDR3 sequence reads: CASSHLAGVGETQYF. The CDR3 DNA reads as TGTGCCAGCAGTCACCTAGCGGGAGTAGGGGAGACCCAGTACTTC.

Here the CDR3 reads CASSQARLAGGRAYNEQFF. CDR3 DNA sequence: TGCGCCAGCAGCCAAGCTCGGCTAGCGGGGGGCCGGGCTTACAATGAGCAGTTCTTC. V is TRBV4-1 and J is TRBJ2-1, with TRBD2 matching over 11 bases. Germline values: CDR1 MGHRA, CDR2 YSYEKL. J lost 4 bases, V lost 1 base, and 12 bases had no gene match. CDR3 size: 19 residues.

The genes are TRBV5-1 and TRBJ2-5, with TRBD2 as a possible D gene (5 bases). CDR1 is SGHRS, CDR2 YFSETQ, per germline. The CDR3 is 14 residues long. The ends were cut back, 4 bases at V and 2 bases at J, with 12 bases in the middle. This CDR3 is CASSHLRGQETQYF. Here the CDR3 DNA reads TGCGCCAGCAGCCATCTCCGAGGGCAAGAGACCCAGTACTTC.

V is TRBV10-3 and J is TRBJ1-1; weak D call: TRBD1 (5 bases). The V gene lost 0 bases and the J gene lost 3 bases, with 11 bases spanning the gap. The CDR3 spans 15 residues. The germline gives CDR1 ENHRY, CDR2 SYGVKD. CDR3 loop: CAISESQGHYTEAFF. The CDR3 nucleotides are TGTGCCATCAGTGAGTCTCAGGGTCATTACACTGAAGCTTTCTTT.

This chain connects TRBV6-1 to TRBJ2-7; unclear D gene. The CDR3 has 12 amino acids. The V end lost 2 bases, the J end lost 6 bases, and 8 bases lay between the germline ends. Germline-derived CDR1 and CDR2 are MNHNS and SASEGT. Here the CDR3 DNA reads TGTGCCAGCAGTGAAATAGGCGGCGAGCAGTACTTC. As protein: CASSEIGGEQYF.

V and J are TRBV4-1 and TRBJ2-2, with 11 nucleotides matching TRBD2. The germline gives CDR1 MGHRA, CDR2 YSYEKL. This CDR3 region has 17 residues. V gave up 0 bases and J gave up 11 bases; unmatched junction bases: 11. Here the CDR3 DNA reads TGCGCCAGCAGCCAAGAAGGTAGCGGGAGGGCCAATTCCGAGCTGTTTTTT. Translation gives CASSQEGSGRANSELFF.

This chain connects TRBV7-9 to TRBJ2-1; 8 nucleotides match TRBD1. V lost 6 bases, J lost 4 bases, and 11 bases stayed unmatched. This CDR3 contains 16 residues. Germline loops: CDR1 SEHNR, CDR2 FQNEAQ (reference sequence). CDR3 loop: CASSHYRDRNYNEQFF. In DNA, the CDR3 is TGTGCCAGCAGTCATTACCGGGACAGGAATTACAATGAGCAGTTCTTC.